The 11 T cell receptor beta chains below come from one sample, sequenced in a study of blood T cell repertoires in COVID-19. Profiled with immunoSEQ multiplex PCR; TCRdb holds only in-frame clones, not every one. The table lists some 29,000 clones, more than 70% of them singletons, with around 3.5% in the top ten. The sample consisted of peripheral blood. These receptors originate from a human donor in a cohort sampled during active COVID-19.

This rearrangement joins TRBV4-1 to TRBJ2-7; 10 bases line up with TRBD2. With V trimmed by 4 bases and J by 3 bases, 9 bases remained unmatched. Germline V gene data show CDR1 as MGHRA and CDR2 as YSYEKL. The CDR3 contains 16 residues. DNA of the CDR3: TGCGCCAGCAGCCCTTCCGCGGCTAGCGGGAGCTACGAGCAGTACTTC. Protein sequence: CASSPSAASGSYEQYF.

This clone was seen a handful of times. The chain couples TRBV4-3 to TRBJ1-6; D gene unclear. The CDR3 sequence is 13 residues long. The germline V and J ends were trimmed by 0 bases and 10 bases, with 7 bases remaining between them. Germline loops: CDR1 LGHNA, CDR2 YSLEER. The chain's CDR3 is CASSQDLESPLHF. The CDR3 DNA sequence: TGCGCCAGCAGCCAAGATCTTGAGTCACCCCTCCACTTT.

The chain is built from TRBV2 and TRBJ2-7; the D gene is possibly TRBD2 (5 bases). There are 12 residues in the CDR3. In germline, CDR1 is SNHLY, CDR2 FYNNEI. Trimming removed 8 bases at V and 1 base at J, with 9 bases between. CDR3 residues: CASFQRSYEQYF. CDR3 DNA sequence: TGTGCCAGCTTCCAGCGGTCCTACGAGCAGTACTTC.

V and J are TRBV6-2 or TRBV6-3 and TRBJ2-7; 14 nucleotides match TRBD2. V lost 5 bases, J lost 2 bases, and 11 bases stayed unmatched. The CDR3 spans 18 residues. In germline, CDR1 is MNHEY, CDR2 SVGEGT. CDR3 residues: CASSLHQTSGGAPYEQYF. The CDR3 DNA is TGTGCCAGCAGTCTCCATCAGACTAGCGGGGGGGCCCCCTACGAGCAGTACTTC.

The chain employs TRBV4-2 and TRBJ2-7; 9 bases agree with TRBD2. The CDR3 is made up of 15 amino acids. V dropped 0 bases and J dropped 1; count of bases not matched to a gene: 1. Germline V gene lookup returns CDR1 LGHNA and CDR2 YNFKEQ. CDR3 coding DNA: TGTGCCAGCAGCCAAGAGCGGGGGGGTTCCTACGAGCAGTACTTC. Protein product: CASSQERGGSYEQYF.

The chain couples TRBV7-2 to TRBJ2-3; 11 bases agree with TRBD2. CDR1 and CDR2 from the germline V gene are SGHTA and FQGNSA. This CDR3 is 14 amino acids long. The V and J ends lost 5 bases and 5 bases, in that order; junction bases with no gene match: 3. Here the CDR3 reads CASSPLAGGDTQYF. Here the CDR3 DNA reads TGTGCCAGCAGCCCTCTAGCGGGGGGAGATACGCAGTATTTT.

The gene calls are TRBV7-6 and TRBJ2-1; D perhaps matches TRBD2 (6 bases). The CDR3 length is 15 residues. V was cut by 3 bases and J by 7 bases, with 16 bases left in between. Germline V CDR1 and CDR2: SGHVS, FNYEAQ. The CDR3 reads CASSLGGRIGNEQFF. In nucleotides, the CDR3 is TGTGCCAGCAGCTTGGGGGGACGGATCGGGAATGAGCAGTTCTTC.

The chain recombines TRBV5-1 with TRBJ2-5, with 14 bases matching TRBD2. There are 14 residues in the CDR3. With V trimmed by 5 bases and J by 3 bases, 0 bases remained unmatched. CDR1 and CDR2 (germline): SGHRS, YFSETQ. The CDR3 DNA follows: TGCGCCAGCAGGGGACTAGCGGGAGAAGAGACCCAGTACTTC. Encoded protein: CASRGLAGEETQYF.

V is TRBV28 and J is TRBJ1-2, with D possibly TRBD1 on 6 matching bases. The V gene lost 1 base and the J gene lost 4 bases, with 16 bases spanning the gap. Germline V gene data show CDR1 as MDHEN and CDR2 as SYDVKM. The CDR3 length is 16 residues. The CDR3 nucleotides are TGTGCCAGCAGTTTATACCCCCTGACAGGTGGCTATGGCTACACCTTC. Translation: CASSLYPLTGGYGYTF.

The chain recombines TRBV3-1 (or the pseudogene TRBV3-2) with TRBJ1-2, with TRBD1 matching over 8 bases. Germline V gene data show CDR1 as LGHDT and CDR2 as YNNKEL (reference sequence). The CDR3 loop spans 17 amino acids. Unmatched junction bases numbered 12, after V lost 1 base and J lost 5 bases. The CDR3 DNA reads TGTGCCAGCAGCCAAGCTTTAAACGGGCAGGGGGCTTATGGCTACACCTTC. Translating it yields CASSQALNGQGAYGYTF.

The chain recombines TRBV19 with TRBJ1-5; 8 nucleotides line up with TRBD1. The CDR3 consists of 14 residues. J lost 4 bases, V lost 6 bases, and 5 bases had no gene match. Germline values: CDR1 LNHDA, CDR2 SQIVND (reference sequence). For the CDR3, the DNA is TGTGCCAGTAGCGGGACAGGAGGAAATCAGCCCCAGCATTTT. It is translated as CASSGTGGNQPQHF.